What follows are 24 T cell receptor beta chains derived from one specimen sequenced in a study of cytomegalovirus exposure and HLA in healthy donors. Assay used: immunoSEQ multiplex PCR; TCRdb lists only in-frame clones, some missing. The table shows around 150,000 clones, with about 88% occurring only once. Sequencing input: PBMCs. These receptors originate from a woman between 18 and 30 years old in good health and CMV-seropositive.

The sample holds one count of this clone. The genes are TRBV5-1 and TRBJ1-3; the match to TRBD1 covers 8 bases. The CDR3 contains 15 residues. CDR1 and CDR2 (germline): SGHRS, YFSETQ. The ends lost 4 bases at V and 0 bases at J; junction bases unmatched: 3. CDR3 bases: TGCGCCAGCAGCCTGGACAGGGTCTCTGGAAACACCATATATTTT. This gives the protein CASSLDRVSGNTIYF.

V gene TRBV27 combines with J gene TRBJ2-2, with D uncertain. This CDR3 has 14 amino acids. Germline assignment: CDR1 MNHEY and CDR2 SMNVEV (reference sequence). Trimming left V 3 bases short and J 4 bases short, with 9 bases between. Here the CDR3 DNA reads TGTGCCAGCAGTTTCTCGCAGGTCACCGGGGAGCTGTTTTTT. It codes for CASSFSQVTGELFF.

The chain joins TRBV19 to TRBJ2-1; TRBD2 matches 8 bases. Germline CDR1 LNHDA, CDR2 SQIVND (reference sequence). The CDR3 runs to 15 residues. The V gene end was trimmed by 5 bases and the J gene end by 7 bases; junction bases not matched to a gene: 10. CDR3 nucleotide sequence: TGTGCCAGTAGTGAAATAGCGGGAAGGTTTAATGAGCAGTTCTTC. It translates to CASSEIAGRFNEQFF. Combining the CDR3 with reference TRBV19 and TRBJ2-1 gives the whole variable domain DGGITQSPKYLFRKEGQNVTLSCEQNLNHDAMYWYRQDPGQGLRLIYYSQIVNDFQKGDIAEGYSVSREKKESFPLTVTSAQKNPTAFYLCASSEIAGRFNEQFFGPGTRLTVL.

V is TRBV6-5 and J is TRBJ2-7; TRBD2 matches at 8 bases. Germline CDR1 and CDR2: MNHEY and SVGAGI. V lost 7 bases, J lost 5 bases, and 10 bases stayed unmatched. The CDR3 extends over 14 amino acids. In DNA form, the CDR3 reads TGTGCCAGCACGTCCCTAGCGGGTAGGAACGAGCAGTACTTC. It codes for CASTSLAGRNEQYF.

V usage is TRBV13 and J usage is TRBJ1-3, with 7 bases aligning to TRBD1. V lost 5 bases to trimming and J lost 4 bases; unmatched junction nucleotides: 5. From germline, CDR1 is PRHDT and CDR2 FYEKMQ (reference sequence). There are 14 residues in the CDR3. DNA of the CDR3: TGTGCCAGCAGCAGAACAGGGGCCGGAAACACCATATATTTT. Translating gives CASSRTGAGNTIYF.

The chain couples TRBV29-1 to TRBJ2-4; D possibly corresponds to TRBD1 (6 bases). CDR1 is SQVTM and CDR2 is ANQGSEA in the germline V gene. CDR3 size: 13 residues. V lost 6 bases and J lost 1, with 10 bases in between. The CDR3 protein is CSVGDTAKNIQYF. CDR3 nucleotide sequence: TGCAGCGTGGGGGACACGGCCAAAAACATTCAGTACTTC.

The rearrangement links TRBV6-1 to TRBJ2-1; 9 bases map to TRBD1. The CDR3 loop spans 14 amino acids. The junction had 8 bases not matched to a gene; V was cut back by 5 bases and J by 9 bases. Germline loops: CDR1 MNHNS, CDR2 SASEGT. Written as DNA, the CDR3 is TGTGCCAGCAGTAGGGACAGGGCAACAGGTGAGCAGTTCTTC. Residues: CASSRDRATGEQFF.

This rearrangement joins TRBV7-8 to TRBJ2-1; D may be TRBD2 (5 bases). V lost 5 bases, J lost 7 bases, and 15 bases lay in between. The CDR3 runs to 14 residues. CDR1 is SGHVS and CDR2 is FQNEAQ in the germline V gene. The CDR3 spells CASSGISRENEQFF. The DNA for the CDR3 is TGTGCCAGCAGCGGCATCTCGAGGGAAAATGAGCAGTTCTTC.

V usage is TRBV30 and J usage is TRBJ2-6; D might be TRBD1 (7 bases). This CDR3 has 16 amino acids. Looked up from germline, CDR1 is GTSNPN and CDR2 is SVGIG (reference sequence). V shed 8 bases and J shed 0 bases, with 17 bases lying between them. CDR3 sequence reads: CAGTQGTFSGANVLTF. DNA for the CDR3: TGTGCCGGCACACAGGGGACTTTCTCTGGGGCCAACGTCCTGACTTTC. Together with reference TRBV30 and TRBJ2-6, the CDR3 gives the full variable domain: SQTIHQWPATLVQPVGSPLSLECTVEGTSNPNLYWYRQAAGRGLQLLFYSVGIGQISSEVPQNLSASRPQDRQFILSSKKLLLSDSGFYLCAGTQGTFSGANVLTFGAGSRLTVL.

There are many counts of this clone. V gene TRBV30 combines with J gene TRBJ2-5, with D uncertain. The CDR3 length is 14 residues. Germline V lookup: CDR1 GTSNPN, CDR2 SVGIG (reference sequence). The V gene lost 0 bases and the J gene lost 5 bases, with 13 bases spanning the gap. The CDR3 sequence: CAWSVGSSRETQYF. Here the CDR3 DNA reads TGTGCCTGGAGTGTTGGTAGCTCTCGGGAGACCCAGTACTTC.

The genes are TRBV5-1 and TRBJ2-1; 9 nucleotides match TRBD2. The trim removed 0 bases at V and 7 bases at J, leaving 8 bases unmatched. The CDR3 has 16 amino acids. Germline V lookup: CDR1 SGHRS, CDR2 YFSETQ. The CDR3 sequence: CASSLGGLARGNEQFF. CDR3 sequence (DNA): TGCGCCAGCAGCTTGGGTGGACTAGCGCGAGGGAATGAGCAGTTCTTC. Based on the CDR3 plus reference TRBV5-1 and TRBJ2-1, the full variable domain is KAGVTQTPRYLIKTRGQQVTLSCSPISGHRSVSWYQQTPGQGLQFLFEYFSETQRNKGNFPGRFSGRQFSNSRSEMNVSTLELGDSALYLCASSLGGLARGNEQFFGPGTRLTVL.

V is TRBV19 and J is TRBJ2-1, with 7 bases identical to TRBD2. Germline-derived CDR1 and CDR2 are LNHDA and SQIVND (reference sequence). The ends lost 11 bases at V and 3 bases at J; junction bases unmatched: 13. This CDR3 is 15 amino acids long. CDR3 protein: CASTRLADLYNEQFF. DNA for the CDR3: TGTGCCTCGACAAGGCTAGCGGACCTCTACAATGAGCAGTTCTTC.

This clone has at least ten counts. The chain joins TRBV29-1 to TRBJ1-2; TRBD1 might be the D (5 bases). Germline V gene lookup returns CDR1 SQVTM and CDR2 ANQGSEA. CDR3 length: 12 amino acids. Trimming removed 5 bases from V and 3 bases from J, with 10 bases in between. CDR3 bases: TGCAGCGTTCTTCGGGGGTACTATGGCTACACCTTC. Translating it yields CSVLRGYYGYTF.

V and J are TRBV4-2 and TRBJ1-1, with D perhaps matching TRBD1 (6 bases). CDR3 length: 16 amino acids. In germline, CDR1 is LGHNA, CDR2 YNFKEQ. Trimming took 2 bases from V and 7 from J, leaving 20 bases between them. This CDR3 reads CASSQFHLQGAGEAFF. The CDR3 nucleotides read TGTGCCAGCAGCCAATTTCATCTACAGGGCGCTGGTGAAGCTTTCTTT.

The chain joins TRBV18 to TRBJ1-5; 7 positions agree with TRBD1. The CDR3 has 14 residues. V gave up 3 bases and J gave up 4 bases; unmatched junction bases: 3. Germline lookup yields CDR1 KGHSH and CDR2 LQKENI. The CDR3 sequence is CASSPTGQNQPQHF. DNA for the CDR3: TGTGCCAGCTCACCGACAGGGCAGAATCAGCCCCAGCATTTT.

This clone was seen only once. The chain has TRBV6-5 and TRBJ2-7; D might be TRBD1 (5 bases). The CDR3 sequence is 16 residues long. Between the trimmed V and J ends, which lost 0 bases and 2 bases, there was a span of 14 bases. CDR1 is MNHEY, CDR2 SVGAGI, per germline. CDR3 DNA: TGTGCCAGCAGTTACTCAACCGGCAGGGCGACCTACGAGCAGTACTTC. It is translated as CASSYSTGRATYEQYF.

This chain joins TRBV25-1 and TRBJ2-5; D gene uncertain. V lost 5 bases and J lost 4, with 8 bases in between. The germline CDR1 and CDR2 sequences are MGHDK and SYGVNS. The CDR3 covers 12 residues. For the CDR3, the DNA is TGTGCCAGCAGTATCGGCGGAGAGACCCAGTACTTC. This encodes CASSIGGETQYF.

The rearrangement uses TRBV28 and TRBJ2-7; 14 bases fit TRBD2. The V segment lost 6 bases and the J segment 0 bases; nucleotides outside the gene matches: 13. This CDR3 comprises 19 residues. Looked up from germline, CDR1 is MDHEN and CDR2 is SYDVKM. In DNA form, the CDR3 reads TGTGCCAGCAGACCTAGACTAGCGGGAGGGCGATCGAGCTCCTACGAGCAGTACTTC. This sequence encodes CASRPRLAGGRSSSYEQYF.

The rearrangement joins TRBV10-3 to TRBJ2-7; a possible D gene is TRBD2 (6 bases). The CDR3 runs to 14 residues. V was pared by 10 bases and J by 7 bases, with 23 bases between. CDR1 and CDR2 (germline): ENHRY, SYGVKD. The CDR3 loop is CATYPGTRSREQYF. CDR3 nucleotide sequence: TGTGCCACATATCCAGGGACTCGGAGTAGGGAGCAGTACTTC.

The genes are TRBV28 and TRBJ1-5; TRBD1 is a possible D gene (5 bases). Germline CDR1 MDHEN, CDR2 SYDVKM. The ends were cut back, 2 bases at V and 4 bases at J, with 9 bases in the middle. The CDR3 totals 14 residues. The CDR3 coding sequence is TGTGCCAGCAGTTTACCTAACAGGAATCAGCCCCAGCATTTT. Protein sequence: CASSLPNRNQPQHF.

The chain couples TRBV4-1 to TRBJ1-2; the match to TRBD1 covers 8 bases. Germline V CDR1 and CDR2: MGHRA, YSYEKL. This CDR3 comprises 14 residues. Germline trimming cut 5 bases from V and 4 bases from J; bases unmatched to any gene: 6. CDR3 bases: TGCGCCAGCAGCTTACCGGACAGGGTCTATGGCTACACCTTC. This translates into CASSLPDRVYGYTF.

V usage is TRBV6-1 and J usage is TRBJ1-1, with D possibly matching TRBD1 (5 bases). V lost 0 bases and J 1 base, leaving 21 bases between the germline ends. This CDR3 is built from 19 residues. Germline V gives CDR1 MNHNS, CDR2 SASEGT. The CDR3 region has the DNA TGTGCCAGCAGTGAAGCGGAGTATGGGCCGGGGGGGTGGAACACTGAAGCTTTCTTT. The encoded protein is CASSEAEYGPGGWNTEAFF.

V gene TRBV11-3 combines with J gene TRBJ1-2; 7 bases line up with TRBD1. The CDR3 runs to 17 residues. Losses at the gene ends were 4 bases for V and 1 base for J; bases not matched to a gene: 12. Per the germline V gene, CDR1 is SGHNT and CDR2 is YENEEA. The CDR3 region has the DNA TGTGCCAGCAGCTCGTCGGGACAGACAAAGAATAACTATGGCTACACCTTC. This encodes CASSSSGQTKNNYGYTF.

The chain joins TRBV5-4 to TRBJ2-7; 9 bases line up with TRBD2. Germline V CDR1 and CDR2: SGHNT, YYREEE (reference sequence). With 4 bases clipped from V and 6 bases from J, the junction kept 8 bases outside the gene matches. The CDR3 loop spans 14 amino acids. The CDR3 loop is CASSPLAGGSEQYF. CDR3 DNA: TGTGCCAGCAGCCCCCTTGCGGGAGGGAGCGAGCAGTACTTC.